Each of the 31 T cell receptor beta chains below was sequenced from the same sample in a study of neurological immune-mediated disorders. TCRdb independently ran MiXCR on the 5' RACE reads; one entry per CDR3 protein. The sample records approximately 51,000 distinct CDR3 sequences, about 3.7% being singletons. Sequencing input: PBMCs. All receptors derive from a man between 40 and 49 years old with multiple sclerosis.

This clonotype was picked up a small number of times. This clone may be a read error of a much larger clone one base away. This chain links TRBV29-1 with TRBJ2-3; D might be TRBD1 (6 bases). CDR3 length: 14 amino acids. Germline values: CDR1 SQVTM, CDR2 ANQGSEA. Trimming shortened V by 6 bases and J by 1 base, and 14 bases separated the two germline ends. The DNA of the CDR3 is TGCAGCGTAGACAGGCCTAAAGGCACAGATACGCAGTATTTT. Its translation: CSVDRPKGTDTQYF.

This clonotype was seen many times. The V and J genes are TRBV7-2 and TRBJ1-2; unclear D gene. The germline V gene has CDR1 SGHTA and CDR2 FQGNSA. V shed 5 bases and J shed 2 bases, with 9 bases lying between them. This CDR3 is 13 amino acids long. The CDR3 DNA reads TGTGCCAGCAGCGTGGACCGAAACTATGGCTACACCTTC. Translation gives CASSVDRNYGYTF.

On this clonotype: One base away lies a much larger clone, so this may be a sequencing read error. V is TRBV20-1 and J is TRBJ2-5; 7 bases agree with TRBD1. Germline trimming cut 6 bases from V and 2 bases from J; bases unmatched to any gene: 9. Germline CDR1 reads DFQATT; CDR2 reads SNEGSKA (reference sequence). The CDR3 is made up of 14 amino acids. The chain's CDR3 is CSASRGKGQETQYF. DNA of the CDR3: TGCAGTGCCAGCAGGGGGAAGGGACAAGAGACCCAGTACTTC.

At least ten counts were recorded for this clonotype. The CDR3 loop reads CASRPWTSGDGDTQYF. The CDR3 nucleotides read TGCGCCAGCAGGCCCTGGACTAGCGGGGATGGAGATACGCAGTATTTT. This chain joins TRBV10-2 and TRBJ2-3; the match to TRBD2 covers 12 bases. The CDR3 consists of 16 residues. The V and J ends lost 6 bases and 5 bases, in that order; junction bases with no gene match: 9. Germline assignment: CDR1 WSHSY and CDR2 SAAADI.

On this clonotype itself: One junction end does not reproduce the germline sequence, and a read error may be involved. The chain links TRBV2 to TRBJ1-6, with TRBD1 matching over 7 bases. This CDR3 region has 12 residues. Germline assignment: CDR1 SNHLY and CDR2 FYNNEI. The CDR3 nucleotides are TGTGCCAGCAGTACCGGGGACAGCCTTTACTGGTTT. Amino acids: CASSTGDSLYWF.

The table lists this clonotype with many counts. The V and J genes are TRBV6-5 and TRBJ1-1, with D possibly being TRBD1 (6 bases). The V end lost 10 bases, the J end lost 5 bases, and 17 bases lay between the germline ends. CDR1 MNHEY and CDR2 SVGAGI come from the germline V gene. The CDR3 has 13 residues. This CDR3 is CATFRGLETEAFF. The CDR3 DNA reads TGTGCCACGTTCCGGGGGCTGGAAACTGAAGCTTTCTTT.

This clonotype has a count of ten or more. The CDR3: CASSQDQVGETFF. The CDR3 DNA follows: TGTGCCAGCAGCCAAGATCAAGTAGGGGAAACTTTCTTT. The chain couples TRBV3-1 to TRBJ1-1; a possible D gene is TRBD1 (5 bases). The CDR3 is 13 amino acids. Germline values: CDR1 LGHDT, CDR2 YNNKEL (reference sequence). The V gene lost 0 bases and the J gene lost 12 bases, with 14 bases spanning the gap. The full variable domain, with the rest looked up from reference TRBV3-1 and TRBJ1-1, is DTAVSQTPKYLVTQMGNDKSIKCEQNLGHDTMYWYKQDSKKFLKIMFSYNNKELIINETVPNRFSPKSPDKAHLNLHINSLELGDSAVYFCASSQDQVGETFFGQGTRLTVV.

This clonotype was found many times. The CDR3 loop is CASSFVTGGETQYF. CDR3 in DNA: TGTGCCAGCAGCTTTGTGACAGGGGGAGAGACCCAGTACTTC. The chain recombines TRBV7-9 with TRBJ2-5, with TRBD1 matching 9 bases. The CDR3 has 14 amino acids. The J segment lost 4 bases and the V segment lost 3 bases, leaving 3 bases of the junction unmatched. Germline V gene lookup returns CDR1 SEHNR and CDR2 FQNEAQ (reference sequence).

There are a few counts of this clonotype. The gene calls are TRBV11-3 and TRBJ2-2; the match to TRBD1 covers 10 bases. The CDR3 sequence is 14 residues long. The V gene's germline CDR1 is SGHNT and CDR2 YENEEA. V was pared by 5 bases and J by 8 bases, with 5 bases of the junction left unmatched. CDR3 DNA: TGTGCCAGCAGCAGGGACAGGGGACCTGGGGAGCTGTTTTTT. This codes for CASSRDRGPGELFF.

This clonotype was seen many times. The rearrangement links TRBV12-3 or TRBV12-4 to TRBJ1-2; D possibly corresponds to TRBD1 (6 bases). There are 12 residues in the CDR3. V was clipped by 5 bases and J by 7 bases, with 11 bases between them. The chain's CDR3 is CASSQTGFGYTF. The CDR3 nucleotides read TGTGCCAGCAGTCAAACAGGGTTTGGCTACACCTTC.

This clonotype was detected many times. The chain recombines TRBV12-3 or TRBV12-4 with TRBJ2-2; D may be TRBD1 or TRBD2 (5 bases each). The V end was cut by 8 bases, the J end by 4 bases, with 17 bases between. CDR3 length equals 15 residues. The CDR3 loop is CASLAGAGATGELFF. In nucleotides, the CDR3 is TGTGCCAGCCTTGCCGGGGCCGGGGCCACCGGGGAGCTGTTTTTT.

This clonotype was seen ten or more times. The chain carries TRBV5-1 and TRBJ2-5; unclear D gene. The V gene lost 2 bases and the J gene lost 5 bases, with 10 bases spanning the gap. Germline lookup yields CDR1 SGHRS and CDR2 YFSETQ. This CDR3 has 13 residues. The CDR3 DNA sequence: TGCGCCAGCAGCTTTAGGAGCCCGGAGACCCAGTACTTC. It translates to CASSFRSPETQYF.

The sample holds many counts of this clonotype. The chain recombines TRBV9 with TRBJ2-5; 9 positions match TRBD2. The V gene's germline CDR1 is SGDLS and CDR2 YYNGEE. The length of the CDR3 is 15 residues. V dropped 6 bases and J dropped 2; count of bases not matched to a gene: 8. CDR3 sequence (DNA): TGTGCCAGCACCCTTAGCGGGGGATGGCAAGAGACCCAGTACTTC. Translation gives CASTLSGGWQETQYF.

This clonotype was seen at least ten times. The chain joins TRBV12-3 or TRBV12-4 to TRBJ2-3; D not certain. The V end lost 7 bases, the J end lost 0 bases, and 8 bases lay between the germline ends. The CDR3 is 13 amino acids. CDR3 protein: CASTLGSTDTQYF. The CDR3 DNA sequence: TGTGCCAGCACCCTGGGGAGCACAGATACGCAGTATTTT.

This clonotype was detected many times. The V call is TRBV10-3, the J call TRBJ1-1, with a possible D match to TRBD1 (5 bases). With 6 bases removed from V and 2 bases from J, the gap between germline ends came to 10 bases. The CDR3 spans 13 residues. Germline lookup yields CDR1 ENHRY and CDR2 SYGVKD. DNA of the CDR3: TGTGCCATCAGCGGGACGGCAAACACTGAAGCTTTCTTT. Protein: CAISGTANTEAFF.

This clonotype was picked up many times. The chain employs TRBV5-1 and TRBJ1-1, with D possibly TRBD1 on 6 matching bases. This CDR3 spans 16 amino acids. V was trimmed by 0 bases and J by 6 bases, leaving 18 bases between them. Germline V gene data show CDR1 as SGHRS and CDR2 as YFSETQ. CDR3 sequence reads: CASSLVLRGEGSEAFF. The CDR3 DNA sequence: TGCGCCAGCAGCTTGGTGCTAAGGGGGGAAGGTTCTGAAGCTTTCTTT. Together with reference TRBV5-1 and TRBJ1-1, the CDR3 gives the full variable domain: KAGVTQTPRYLIKTRGQQVTLSCSPISGHRSVSWYQQTPGQGLQFLFEYFSETQRNKGNFPGRFSGRQFSNSRSEMNVSTLELGDSALYLCASSLVLRGEGSEAFFGQGTRLTVV.

This clonotype has ten or more counts. V is TRBV7-8 and J is TRBJ1-6; possible D gene TRBD1, 5 bases. The CDR3 totals 17 residues. The ends were cut back, 1 base at V and 2 bases at J, with 12 bases in the middle. Germline V gene data show CDR1 as SGHVS and CDR2 as FQNEAQ. In nucleotides, the CDR3 is TGTGCCAGCAGCTTAGAACCAGGGTTGACCTATAATTCACCCCTCCACTTT. Its translation: CASSLEPGLTYNSPLHF.

The sample holds many counts of this clonotype. V is TRBV5-1 and J is TRBJ1-1, with TRBD1 matching 8 bases. The CDR3 has 14 amino acids. Germline V lookup: CDR1 SGHRS, CDR2 YFSETQ. The trim removed 3 bases at V and 4 bases at J, leaving 5 bases unmatched. In nucleotides, the CDR3 is TGCGCCAGCAGCTACCAAGACAGGGGCACTGAAGCTTTCTTT. It translates to CASSYQDRGTEAFF.

J is TRBJ2-3 and V is TRBV5-1; D is possibly TRBD2 (6 bases). Germline V gene lookup returns CDR1 SGHRS and CDR2 YFSETQ. Trimming removed 2 bases at V and 1 base at J, with 11 bases between. The CDR3 runs to 15 residues. The CDR3 region is CASSFGGTGTDTQYF. CDR3 nucleotides: TGCGCCAGCAGCTTTGGGGGGACGGGCACAGATACGCAGTATTTT.

This clonotype was counted at least ten times. The V and J genes are TRBV29-1 and TRBJ2-1; 7 nucleotides match TRBD2. The germline V gene has CDR1 SQVTM and CDR2 ANQGSEA. V was pared by 6 bases and J by 3 bases, with 11 bases of the junction left unmatched. The CDR3 totals 15 residues. The CDR3 coding sequence is TGCAGCGTGGGGGGAGGGAAGGAAATCTACAATGAGCAGTTCTTC. Translated: CSVGGGKEIYNEQFF.

By proportion, this clonotype is medium-sized. The chain employs TRBV20-1 and TRBJ2-7, with unresolved D. The germline V gene encodes CDR1 DFQATT and CDR2 SNEGSKA (reference sequence). V was pared by 2 bases and J by 7 bases, with 12 bases between. CDR3 length: 12 residues. DNA for the CDR3: TGCAGTGCTAGACAGTTAGTGGGGGAGCAGTACTTC. Its protein is CSARQLVGEQYF.

This clonotype was observed many times. The V gene is TRBV12-3 or TRBV12-4, the J gene TRBJ2-7, with D unclear. CDR3 length equals 14 residues. V dropped 3 bases and J dropped 0 bases, with 9 bases sitting between them. The CDR3 sequence is CASSLAPVSYEQYF. CDR3 coding DNA: TGTGCCAGCAGTTTGGCCCCTGTCTCCTACGAGCAGTACTTC.

This clonotype has a count of ten or more. V gene TRBV3-1 combines with J gene TRBJ2-7, with 9 bases that match TRBD2. The CDR3 loop spans 14 amino acids. Germline V lookup: CDR1 LGHDT, CDR2 YNNKEL (reference sequence). J gave up 6 bases and V 3 bases, and 6 bases lay outside the gene matches. This chain's CDR3 is CASSQPGLAREQYF. The CDR3 bases are TGTGCCAGCAGCCAGCCGGGACTAGCACGCGAGCAGTACTTC.

The V call is TRBV6-2 or TRBV6-3, the J call TRBJ2-3; TRBD2 matches 8 bases. The CDR3 runs 14 residues. The trim removed 5 bases at V and 3 bases at J, leaving 4 bases unmatched. Germline V lookup: CDR1 MNHEY, CDR2 SVGEGT. The CDR3 nucleotides read TGTGCCAGCAGTCGAGGACTAGCTACAGATACGCAGTATTTT. It is translated as CASSRGLATDTQYF.

The table lists this clonotype with many counts. This chain joins TRBV3-1 and TRBJ2-3; 12 bases are shared with TRBD2. J lost 5 bases, V lost 3 bases, and 9 bases had no gene match. Germline values: CDR1 LGHDT, CDR2 YNNKEL (reference sequence). This CDR3 comprises 17 residues. CDR3 amino acids: CASSHNTGLAGRDTQYF. The CDR3 DNA reads TGTGCCAGCAGCCACAATACCGGACTAGCGGGGAGAGATACGCAGTATTTT.

This clonotype was seen ten or more times. The CDR3 region is CSARDQRGGGRGEFF. CDR3 nucleotides: TGCAGTGCTAGAGATCAGCGGGGGGGCGGCAGGGGCGAGTTCTTC. This chain links TRBV20-1 with TRBJ2-1; the match to TRBD2 covers 10 bases. CDR1 DFQATT and CDR2 SNEGSKA come from the germline V gene (reference sequence). V shed 0 bases and J 14 bases; nucleotides not matched to a gene: 13. The CDR3 covers 15 residues.

The genes are TRBV6-1 and TRBJ1-1; D gene uncertain. CDR3 length: 12 amino acids. Germline-derived CDR1 and CDR2 are MNHNS and SASEGT. Trimming cost V 0 bases and J 11 bases, with 10 bases left between them. The CDR3 DNA is TGTGCCAGCAGTGAAGCGTGGGTGAAGGCTTTCTTT. It is translated as CASSEAWVKAFF.

At least ten counts were recorded for this clonotype. The chain joins TRBV12-3 or TRBV12-4 to TRBJ1-1; D is ambiguous. The CDR3 contains 14 residues. Trimming removed 1 base at V and 3 bases at J, with 9 bases between. The CDR3 spells CASSLVQPHTEAFF. The CDR3 bases are TGTGCCAGCAGTTTAGTACAGCCACACACTGAAGCTTTCTTT.

This clonotype was seen many times. The chain carries TRBV30 and TRBJ2-3; D is perhaps TRBD2 (6 bases). The CDR3 extends over 14 amino acids. Germline CDR1 and CDR2: GTSNPN and SVGIG (reference sequence). V was pared by 0 bases and J by 6 bases, with 13 bases between. CDR3 DNA sequence: TGTGCCTGGAGTGTCGGTAGCGGTGGGGATACGCAGTATTTT. It yields the protein CAWSVGSGGDTQYF.

This clonotype was counted ten times or more. The CDR3 nucleotides are TGCAGTGCTAGAGATCCCCTAGCGGGGGTCCGTTACAATGAGCAGTTCTTC. Amino acid sequence: CSARDPLAGVRYNEQFF. The chain employs TRBV20-1 and TRBJ2-1, with TRBD2 matching 10 bases. V shed 0 bases and J 4 bases; nucleotides not matched to a gene: 9. This CDR3 spans 17 amino acids. Germline values: CDR1 DFQATT, CDR2 SNEGSKA (reference sequence).

This clonotype was counted between two and nine times. The chain combines TRBV5-5 with TRBJ1-2; D is ambiguous. CDR3 size: 13 residues. Germline V lookup: CDR1 SGHKS, CDR2 YYEKEE (reference sequence). The ends were cut back, 3 bases at V and 4 bases at J, with 10 bases in the middle. The CDR3, as DNA: TGTGCCAGCAGCTCCTTACTTAGCTATGGCTACACCTTC. As protein: CASSSLLSYGYTF.